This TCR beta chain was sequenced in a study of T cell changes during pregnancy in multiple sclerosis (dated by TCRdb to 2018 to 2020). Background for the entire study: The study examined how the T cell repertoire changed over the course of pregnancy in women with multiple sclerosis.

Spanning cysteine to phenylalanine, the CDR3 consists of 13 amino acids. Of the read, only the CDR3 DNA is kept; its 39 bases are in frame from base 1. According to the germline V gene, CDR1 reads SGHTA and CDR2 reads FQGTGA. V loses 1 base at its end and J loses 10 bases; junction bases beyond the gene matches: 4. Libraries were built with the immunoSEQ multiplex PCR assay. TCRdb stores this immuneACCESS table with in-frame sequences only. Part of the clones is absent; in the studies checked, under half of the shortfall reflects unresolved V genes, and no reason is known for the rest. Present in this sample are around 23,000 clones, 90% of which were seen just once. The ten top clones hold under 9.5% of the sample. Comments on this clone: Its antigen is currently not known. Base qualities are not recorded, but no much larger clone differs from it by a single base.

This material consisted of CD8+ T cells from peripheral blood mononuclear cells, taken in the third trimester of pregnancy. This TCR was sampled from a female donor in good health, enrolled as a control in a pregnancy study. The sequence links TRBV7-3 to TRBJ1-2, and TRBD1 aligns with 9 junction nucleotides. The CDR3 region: CASSLRTGDLYTF. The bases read TGTGCCAGCAGCTTAAGGACAGGGGACCTCTACACCTTC.